This T cell receptor beta chain was sequenced in a study of cytomegalovirus exposure and HLA in healthy donors. Study-level points and caveats: Evidence from a later analysis indicated that most CMV-associated TCR beta chains looked HLA-restricted.

The PCR contained 60 Vbeta and 13 Jbeta primers. The table came from immunoSEQ multiplex PCR; TCRdb's copy has only in-frame clones and leaves some out. The sample lists over 90,000 clones; 64% were seen once. As for this clone: Its antigen is not known.

J lost 5 bases, V lost 6 bases, and 5 bases had no gene match. This CDR3 region has 14 residues. CDR1 and CDR2 from the germline V gene are SNHLY and FYNNEI. The TCR comes from a man in his sixties in good health and CMV-seronegative. The chain couples TRBV2 to TRBJ2-2; 8 nucleotides line up with TRBD2. The sample comprised PBMCs. CDR3 nucleotides: TGTGCCAGCAGAAGGACTAGCCTGACCGGGGAGCTGTTTTTT. Amino acid sequence: CASRRTSLTGELFF.